These T cell receptor beta chains were read from a single sample in a study of cytomegalovirus exposure and HLA in healthy donors. The assay was immunoSEQ multiplex PCR, and TCRdb's table has in-frame clones only and misses some. The data show about 150,000 clones, and the top ten clones hold 2% to 2.5%. The material sequenced was PBMCs. The receptors were gathered from a man aged 25 to 45 in good health and CMV-seronegative. The CDR3 runs from the conserved cysteine through the conserved F or W. The D gene is left open where the match is weak.

v_gene	j_gene	d_gene	CDR3aa	CDR3nt
TRBV11-2	TRBJ1-4	TRBD1	CASSRQGDNEKLFF	TGTGCCAGCAGCCGACAGGGGGATAATGAAAAACTGTTTTTT
TRBV11-2	TRBJ1-5	NA	CASSLGRTGDQPQHF	TGTGCCAGCAGCTTAGGGCGAACAGGAGATCAGCCCCAGCATTTT
TRBV5-6	TRBJ2-1	TRBD2	CASTAGLAVNNEQFF	TGTGCCAGCACCGCGGGACTAGCGGTGAACAATGAGCAGTTCTTC
TRBV28	TRBJ2-7	TRBD1	CASNSGQFYEQYF	TGTGCCAGCAACTCGGGACAGTTCTACGAGCAGTACTTC
TRBV7-9	TRBJ1-1	NA	CASSGGSAEAFF	TGTGCCAGCAGCGGGGGGAGCGCTGAAGCTTTCTTT
TRBV10-2	TRBJ2-7	TRBD1	CASRKKGQGIASYEQYF	TGCGCCAGCAGGAAGAAGGGACAGGGTATCGCCTCCTACGAGCAGTACTTC
TRBV11-2	TRBJ2-7	NA	CASSLGQGQKGF	TGTGCCAGCAGCTTGGGGCAAGGACAAAAGGGCTTC
TRBV18	TRBJ2-6	NA	CATRQGEAGANVLTF	TGTGCCACCAGGCAAGGGGAGGCTGGGGCCAACGTCCTGACTTTC
TRBV5-1	TRBJ2-5	NA	CASSWIEGVETQYF	TGCGCCAGCAGCTGGATAGAGGGGGTAGAGACCCAGTACTTC
TRBV6-1	TRBJ2-1	TRBD2	CASSGTSGKSYNEQFF	TGTGCCAGCAGTGGGACTAGCGGGAAATCCTACAATGAGCAGTTCTTC
TRBV13	TRBJ2-3	NA	CASSSRTGTDTQYF	TGTGCCAGCAGCTCCCGGACAGGCACAGATACGCAGTATTTT
TRBV27	TRBJ1-6	NA	CASRPGQLNSPLHF	TGTGCCAGCAGACCCGGACAGTTGAATTCACCCCTCCACTTT
TRBV5-4	TRBJ1-1	TRBD1	CASSPGGGQGNTEAFF	TGTGCCAGCAGCCCTGGAGGGGGACAGGGGAACACTGAAGCTTTCTTT
TRBV5-1	TRBJ2-2	NA	CASSPPQTGRPGELFF	TGCGCCAGCAGCCCGCCCCAGACAGGGAGGCCCGGGGAGCTGTTTTTT
TRBV19	TRBJ2-1	NA	CASSIGLLRSYNEQFF	TGTGCCAGTAGTATCGGACTTCTACGCTCCTACAATGAGCAGTTCTTC
TRBV2	TRBJ2-1	TRBD2	CASKYGTSWYNEQFF	TGTGCCAGCAAGTACGGGACTAGCTGGTACAATGAGCAGTTCTTC
TRBV28	TRBJ1-1	NA	CASSLESAGLLTEAFF	TGTGCCAGCAGTTTAGAGTCGGCAGGCCTTTTAACTGAAGCTTTCTTT
TRBV7-6	TRBJ1-5	TRBD1	CASSSQGQYSNQPQHF	TGTGCCAGCAGCTCGCAGGGACAGTATAGCAATCAGCCCCAGCATTTT
TRBV6-6	TRBJ2-7	NA	CASSSPRLASYEQYF	TGTGCCAGCAGTTCCCCTCGGCTAGCGTCCTACGAGCAGTACTTC
TRBV6-6	TRBJ1-6	NA	CASSYSADSPLHF	TGTGCCAGCAGTTACTCGGCAGATTCACCCCTCCACTTT
TRBV2	TRBJ2-5	NA	CASTAQGGQETQYF	TGTGCCAGCACGGCCCAGGGAGGTCAAGAGACCCAGTACTTC
TRBV5-4	TRBJ2-5	TRBD2	CASSLASGRGETQYF	TGTGCCAGCAGCTTGGCTAGCGGGAGAGGCGAGACCCAGTACTTC
TRBV15	TRBJ1-2	NA	CATSLNTGTYGYTF	TGTGCCACCAGCCTTAATACAGGTACCTATGGCTACACCTTC
TRBV5-4	TRBJ2-7	TRBD1	CASSIRTGLGEQYF	TGTGCCAGCAGCATAAGGACAGGGTTAGGCGAGCAGTACTTC
TRBV6-4	TRBJ1-5	NA	CASSDLQARPQHF	TGTGCCAGCAGTGATTTACAGGCCCGGCCCCAGCATTTT
TRBV7-8	TRBJ2-1	NA	CASSQVREGLFF	TGTGCCAGCAGCCAGGTCAGGGAAGGGTTGTTCTTC
TRBV6-6	TRBJ2-1	NA	CASRSPAGSSYNEQFF	TGTGCCAGCAGGTCCCCTGCGGGGAGCTCCTACAATGAGCAGTTCTTC
TRBV7-7	TRBJ2-1	NA	CASSLGPTANNEQFF	TGTGCCAGCAGCTTAGGCCCCACAGCCAACAATGAGCAGTTCTTC
TRBV19	TRBJ1-2	TRBD1	CASSRGQGALGYTF	TGTGCCAGTAGTAGGGGACAGGGGGCGCTTGGCTACACCTTC
TRBV5-4	TRBJ1-2	NA	CASSPPGASNYGYTF	TGTGCCAGCAGCCCCCCAGGGGCCTCTAACTATGGCTACACCTTC
TRBV6-5	TRBJ1-4	NA	CASSSGLSNEKLFF	TGTGCCAGCAGTTCGGGACTTAGTAATGAAAAACTGTTTTTT